This T cell receptor (beta chain) derives from a study of T cell repertoires in aging, cancer and after chemotherapy. Looking at the study overall: The whole study produced a dataset of roughly 8.8 million TCR reads. Findings and limits, study-wide: Untreated cancer patients had significantly lower blood TCR diversity than age-matched healthy donors. Median generation probability rose over the chemotherapy interval in each cancer cohort, suggesting rebound thymic output.

Peripheral blood genomic DNA, not sorted cells or RNA, was the template. TRB rearrangements spanning V, D and J were amplified using mixed TRB-A/B primers. A single record per CDR3 protein comes from TCRdb applying MiXCR to the multiplex PCR reads. The sample lists under 9,000 distinct CDR3 sequences, just under 25% occurring once. This clonotype is judged medium-sized. Its specificity is not known. This CDR3 comprises 14 residues. Germline loops: CDR1 LNHDA, CDR2 SQIVND (reference sequence). V was cut by 3 bases and J by 0 bases, with 6 bases left in between. The V and J genes are TRBV19 and TRBJ2-1, with D unresolved. The clonotype was recovered from a human donor with a blood cancer. Source material: blood. CDR3 coding DNA: TGTGCCAGTAGTATCAGCACCTCCTACAATGAGCAGTTCTTC. It encodes CASSISTSYNEQFF.